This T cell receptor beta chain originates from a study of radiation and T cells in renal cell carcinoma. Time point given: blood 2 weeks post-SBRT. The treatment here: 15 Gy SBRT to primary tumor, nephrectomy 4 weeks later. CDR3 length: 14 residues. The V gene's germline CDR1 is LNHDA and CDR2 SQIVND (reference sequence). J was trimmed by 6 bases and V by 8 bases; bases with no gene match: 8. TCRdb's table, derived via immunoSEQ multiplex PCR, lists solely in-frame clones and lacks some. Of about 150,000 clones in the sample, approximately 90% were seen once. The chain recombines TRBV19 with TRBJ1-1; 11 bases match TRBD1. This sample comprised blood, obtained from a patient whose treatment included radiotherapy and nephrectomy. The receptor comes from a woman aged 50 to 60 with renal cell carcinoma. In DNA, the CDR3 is TGTGCCAGTTTTGTCGGACAGGGGGCTTCTGAAGCTTTCTTT. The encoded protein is CASFVGQGASEAFF.